This is a list of T cell receptor beta chains from one sample in a study of blood T cells in healthy people across ages. From the 5' RACE reads, TCRdb called clonotypes with MiXCR, one entry per CDR3 protein. The sample has 850,000 to 1,000,000 distinct CDR3 sequences, around 49% seen once. Sequences were obtained from blood. The receptors here all came from a man aged 25 to 45 in good health. CDR3s include the opening cysteine and the closing phenylalanine or tryptophan. The D gene is left open where the match is weak. The size field is filled for only some rows; it gives once, few, many or a size class.

V	J	D	size	CDR3	DNA
TRBV7-2	TRBJ1-5	-	-	CASSFEPGIYSNQPQHF	TGTGCCAGCAGCTTTGAGCCAGGAATCTATAGCAATCAGCCCCAGCATTTT
TRBV25-1	TRBJ2-4	-	-	CASSEWGDTNIQYF	TGTGCCAGCAGTGAATGGGGAGATACAAACATTCAGTACTTC
TRBV20-1	TRBJ2-7	-	few	CSASSGYYEQYF	TGCAGTGCTAGTAGCGGTTACTACGAGCAGTACTTC
TRBV4-1	TRBJ2-3	TRBD2	-	CASSHTSDSTDTQYF	TGCGCCAGCAGCCATACTAGCGATTCCACAGATACGCAGTATTTT
TRBV4-1	TRBJ2-7	TRBD2	few	CASSSTAGAEQYF	TGCGCCAGCAGTTCTACTGCGGGAGCAGAGCAGTACTTC
TRBV29-1	TRBJ2-5	TRBD1	-	CSVSDRTQETQYF	TGCAGCGTATCGGACAGGACCCAGGAGACCCAGTACTTC
TRBV29-1	TRBJ1-4	-	-	CSVAGGINEKLFF	TGCAGCGTTGCGGGAGGGATTAATGAAAAACTGTTTTTT
TRBV30	TRBJ2-7	-	-	CAWSVSLVPGYEQYF	TGTGCCTGGAGTGTAAGTTTGGTGCCAGGGTACGAGCAGTACTTC
TRBV7-2	TRBJ2-3	TRBD2	-	CASSFGLAGVTDTQYF	TGTGCCAGCAGCTTTGGACTAGCGGGGGTCACAGATACGCAGTATTTT
TRBV5-5	TRBJ2-5	TRBD1	-	CASSRTGVFDGGPQETQYF	TGTGCCAGCAGCAGGACAGGGGTATTTGACGGGGGGCCGCAAGAGACCCAGTACTTC
TRBV27	TRBJ2-5	-	-	CASSFDAVETQYF	TGTGCCAGCAGTTTTGACGCAGTAGAGACCCAGTACTTC
TRBV11-2	TRBJ2-7	-	few	CASTKQGTNEQYF	TGTGCCAGCACCAAGCAGGGGACGAACGAGCAGTACTTC
TRBV20-1	TRBJ2-7	-	many	CSANRGPYEQYF	TGCAGTGCTAACCGGGGTCCCTACGAGCAGTACTTC
TRBV6-5	TRBJ2-3	-	few	CASSYSTTSGSGTDTQYF	TGTGCCAGCAGTTACTCGACTACCAGCGGGTCGGGCACAGATACGCAGTATTTT
TRBV27	TRBJ2-1	TRBD1	-	CASASGTGAYNEQFF	TGTGCCAGCGCGTCCGGGACAGGGGCTTACAATGAGCAGTTCTTC
TRBV10-3	TRBJ2-6	TRBD1	-	CAISDAGTGYPGANVLTF	TGTGCCATCAGTGATGCAGGGACAGGGTATCCAGGGGCCAACGTCCTGACTTTC
TRBV4-3	TRBJ1-6	-	-	CASSQDARSPLHF	TGCGCCAGCAGCCAAGATGCGCGATCACCCCTCCACTTT
TRBV29-1	TRBJ1-4	-	few	CSVERRVNPTNEKLFF	TGCAGCGTTGAACGCAGGGTGAACCCAACTAATGAAAAACTGTTTTTT
TRBV20-1	TRBJ1-6	-	few	CSGPPSHGNSPLHF	TGCAGTGGACCCCCCTCCCACGGGAATTCACCCCTCCACTTT
TRBV20-1	TRBJ2-7	-	once	CSARGKATYEQYF	TGCAGTGCTAGAGGAAAGGCAACCTACGAGCAGTACTTC
TRBV10-3	TRBJ2-7	-	few	CAISDPGLDEQYF	TGTGCCATCAGTGACCCCGGTTTAGACGAGCAGTACTTC
TRBV4-2	TRBJ1-4	-	few	CASSRATATTNEKLFF	TGTGCCAGCAGCCGAGCGACAGCTACAACTAATGAAAAACTGTTTTTT
TRBV20-1	TRBJ2-3	TRBD2	-	CSARLAGTTDTRYF	TGCAGTGCTAGACTAGCGGGGACCACAGATACGCGGTATTTT
TRBV9	TRBJ1-5	-	-	CASSAGDHSNQPQHF	TGTGCCAGCAGCGCCGGGGATCATAGCAATCAGCCCCAGCATTTT
TRBV6-5	TRBJ2-5	-	-	CASSWGGQLTQETQYF	TGTGCCAGCAGTTGGGGCGGACAGCTTACCCAAGAGACCCAGTACTTC
TRBV4-2	TRBJ2-3	-	few	CASSQGWLSTDTQYF	TGTGCCAGCAGCCAAGGGTGGCTCAGCACAGATACGCAGTATTTT
TRBV20-1	TRBJ2-7	TRBD2	few	CSARDALGGGRRGYEQYF	TGCAGTGCTAGAGATGCCCTCGGCGGGGGAAGGAGGGGTTACGAGCAGTACTTC
TRBV30	TRBJ2-1	-	-	CAWSRSSYNEQFF	TGTGCCTGGAGTAGGAGCTCCTACAATGAGCAGTTCTTC
TRBV27	TRBJ2-1	-	few	CASRGGASSYNEQFF	TGTGCCAGCAGGGGCGGGGCGAGCTCCTACAATGAGCAGTTCTTC
TRBV11-1	TRBJ1-2	-	-	CASSDQYSGYTF	TGTGCCAGCAGCGATCAGTACTCTGGCTACACCTTC
TRBV6-2/TRBV6-3	TRBJ2-3	TRBD2	-	CASSYFGSGTTDTQYF	TGTGCCAGCAGTTACTTCGGTAGCGGGACCACAGATACGCAGTATTTT
TRBV4-1	TRBJ2-5	TRBD1	few	CASSSQGAVKKETQYF	TGCGCCAGCAGCTCGCAGGGGGCGGTTAAAAAAGAGACCCAGTACTTC
TRBV5-1	TRBJ2-7	TRBD1	-	CASSSEDRGVYEQYF	TGCGCCAGCAGCTCCGAGGACAGGGGAGTCTACGAGCAGTACTTC
TRBV18	TRBJ2-2	TRBD1	-	CASSQGQGNGELFF	TGTGCCAGCTCACAAGGACAGGGGAACGGGGAGCTGTTTTTT
TRBV28	TRBJ2-3	-	once	CASSFATGSTSTDTQYF	TGTGCCAGCAGTTTCGCGACGGGGTCTACTAGCACAGATACGCAGTATTTT
TRBV5-8	TRBJ1-1	-	-	CASSLRVGSAGAFF	TGTGCCAGCAGCCTCCGGGTAGGGTCCGCAGGAGCTTTCTTT
TRBV20-1	TRBJ2-7	-	-	CSARDNQGGHYEQYF	TGCAGTGCTAGAGATAACCAGGGGGGCCACTACGAGCAGTACTTC
TRBV4-3	TRBJ2-3	-	few	CASSQDLSRADTQYF	TGCGCCAGCAGCCAAGATCTTAGTAGGGCAGATACGCAGTATTTT
TRBV6-1	TRBJ1-2	-	-	CACMDGANYGYTF	TGTGCCTGCATGGACGGAGCTAACTATGGCTACACCTTC
TRBV14	TRBJ2-1	-	-	CASSQDLKRRGNEQFF	TGTGCCAGCAGCCAAGATCTAAAGCGGAGAGGGAATGAGCAGTTCTTC
TRBV20-1	TRBJ2-5	-	few	CSASEGETQYF	TGCAGTGCTAGTGAGGGAGAGACCCAGTACTTC
TRBV4-1	TRBJ2-1	TRBD2	-	CASSSGLAGGPYNEQFF	TGCGCCAGCAGCTCGGGACTAGCGGGGGGACCTTACAATGAGCAGTTCTTC
TRBV20-1	TRBJ2-6	-	-	CSAAPWGANVLTF	TGCAGTGCTGCACCCTGGGGGGCCAACGTCCTGACTTTC
TRBV15	TRBJ2-5	-	-	CATGRDRTVQETQYF	TGTGCCACCGGCAGAGATCGAACAGTTCAAGAGACCCAGTACTTC
TRBV3-1	TRBJ1-2	-	few	CASSQEVLGGLNGYTF	TGTGCCAGCAGCCAAGAAGTCCTCGGGGGGCTTAATGGCTACACCTTC
TRBV28	TRBJ1-2	-	-	CASGDSNNYGYTF	TGTGCCAGCGGCGACTCGAATAACTATGGCTACACCTTC
TRBV12-3/TRBV12-4	TRBJ1-1	-	once	CASSSHPGVGNTEAFF	TGTGCCAGCAGTTCCCACCCAGGGGTTGGGAACACTGAAGCTTTCTTT
TRBV29-1	TRBJ2-1	-	-	CSVGTGLGAYNEQFF	TGCAGCGTTGGCACCGGGCTCGGGGCGTACAATGAGCAGTTCTTC
TRBV6-2/TRBV6-3	TRBJ2-7	-	-	CASSYLGITYEQYF	TGTGCCAGCAGTTATCTGGGTATTACCTACGAGCAGTACTTC
TRBV10-3	TRBJ1-4	TRBD1	-	CAISEEGARNEKLFF	TGTGCCATCAGTGAAGAGGGGGCCCGAAATGAAAAACTGTTTTTT
TRBV29-1	TRBJ1-2	-	once	CGARGSRGYGYTF	TGCGGCGCAAGGGGAAGCCGCGGCTATGGCTACACCTTC
TRBV29-1	TRBJ1-5	-	-	CSVEEGAGGNQPQHF	TGCAGCGTTGAAGAGGGGGCCGGGGGCAATCAGCCCCAGCATTTT
TRBV13	TRBJ2-3	TRBD1	-	CASSLSLDRGRTDTQYF	TGTGCCAGCAGCCTAAGCCTAGACAGGGGACGCACAGATACGCAGTATTTT